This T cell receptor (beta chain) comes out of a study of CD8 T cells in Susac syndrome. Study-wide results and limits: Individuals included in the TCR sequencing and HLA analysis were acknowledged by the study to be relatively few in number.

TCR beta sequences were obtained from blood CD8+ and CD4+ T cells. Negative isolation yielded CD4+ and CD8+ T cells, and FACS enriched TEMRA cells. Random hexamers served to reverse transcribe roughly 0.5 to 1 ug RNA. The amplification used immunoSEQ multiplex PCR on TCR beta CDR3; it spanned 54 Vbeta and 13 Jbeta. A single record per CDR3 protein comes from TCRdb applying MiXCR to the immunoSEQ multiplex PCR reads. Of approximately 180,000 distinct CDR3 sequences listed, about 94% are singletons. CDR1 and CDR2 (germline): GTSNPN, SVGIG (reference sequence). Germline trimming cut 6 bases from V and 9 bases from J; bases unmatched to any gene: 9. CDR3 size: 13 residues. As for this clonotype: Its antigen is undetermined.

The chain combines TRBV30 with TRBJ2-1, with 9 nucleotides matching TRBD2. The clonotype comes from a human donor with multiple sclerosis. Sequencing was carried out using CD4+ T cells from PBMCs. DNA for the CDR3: TGTGCCTGCTTAGCGGGGGCCCGGGGTGAGCAGTTCTTC. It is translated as CACLAGARGEQFF.